Listed here are 8 T cell receptor beta chains from one sample, sequenced in a study of graft-versus-host responses after intestinal transplantation. Their antigens are not known. Profiling relied on immunoSEQ multiplex PCR, and the TCRdb table lists in-frame clones only, not all of them. The repertoire holds roughly 64,000 clones, 90% seen once, with 1.7% in the top ten. Here the sequenced sample was unstimulated CD8+ T cells sorted from spleen or lymph node cells, taken before transplant. These receptors were taken from a human donor who was the organ donor for an intestinal transplant.

The chain uses TRBV27 and TRBJ2-7, with D unclear. The CDR3 length is 14 residues. Germline lookup yields CDR1 MNHEY and CDR2 SMNVEV (reference sequence). V shed 4 bases and J shed 0 bases, with 10 bases lying between them. The CDR3 DNA follows: TGTGCCAGCAGTTCTGGCCAAAGCTCCTACGAGCAGTACTTC. This gives the protein CASSSGQSSYEQYF.

The CDR3 reads CASSFGGVGTDTQYF. The CDR3 coding sequence is TGTGCCAGCAGTTTCGGGGGGGTCGGCACAGATACGCAGTATTTT. The gene calls are TRBV27 and TRBJ2-3; TRBD2 matches 8 bases. Germline CDR1 reads MNHEY; CDR2 reads SMNVEV (reference sequence). This CDR3 is built from 15 residues. V was clipped by 3 bases and J by 1 base; unmatched bases: 3.

This clone was found once. For the CDR3, the DNA is TGTGCCAGCAGCGAACCAGCGGGAGGTTACAATGAGCAGTTCTTC. It specifies CASSEPAGGYNEQFF. The rearrangement uses TRBV28 and TRBJ2-1; 9 positions agree with TRBD2. The CDR3 runs to 15 residues. From germline, CDR1 is MDHEN and CDR2 SYDVKM. Losses at the gene ends were 6 bases for V and 4 bases for J; bases not matched to a gene: 7.

This clone has just one count. In DNA, the CDR3 is TGTGCCAGCACCGGAGGGGATCAGCCCCAGCATTTT. Translation gives CASTGGDQPQHF. This sequence joins TRBV7-9 and TRBJ1-5; D might be TRBD1 (5 bases). V was clipped by 7 bases and J by 5 bases, with 9 bases between them. The CDR3 is 12 residues long. The germline V gene has CDR1 SEHNR and CDR2 FQNEAQ (reference sequence).

The DNA of the CDR3 is TGTGCCAGCAGCTTAATCGGCGGGGACAGGCGTGCCTACGAGCAGTACTTC. This gives the protein CASSLIGGDRRAYEQYF. The chain employs TRBV7-3 and TRBJ2-7, with 8 bases aligning to TRBD1. CDR1 and CDR2 from the germline V gene are SGHTA and FQGTGA. The length of the CDR3 is 17 residues. Unmatched junction bases numbered 10, after V lost 1 base and J lost 2 bases.

The chain is built from TRBV27 and TRBJ2-7; D is uncertain. The germline V gene has CDR1 MNHEY and CDR2 SMNVEV (reference sequence). V was cut by 0 bases and J by 2 bases, with 5 bases left in between. The CDR3 contains 13 residues. The DNA of the CDR3 is TGTGCCAGCAGTTTATCCCCGGCCTACGAGCAGTACTTC. This translates into CASSLSPAYEQYF.

The gene calls are TRBV7-8 and TRBJ2-7, with TRBD2 as a possible D gene (5 bases). Between the trimmed V and J ends, which lost 1 base and 12 bases, there was a span of 13 bases. CDR1 is SGHVS, CDR2 FQNEAQ, per germline. This CDR3 spans 12 amino acids. The CDR3 DNA reads TGTGCCAGCAGCTTAGGCCCTGGAGGTCGGTACTTC. Encoded protein: CASSLGPGGRYF.

This chain uses TRBV28 with TRBJ2-7; 10 positions match TRBD2. Trimming at V came to 2 bases and at J to 2 bases, leaving 6 bases not matched to a gene. CDR3 length: 16 amino acids. In germline, CDR1 is MDHEN, CDR2 SYDVKM. CDR3 nucleotide sequence: TGTGCCAGCAGTTTAATACCGGGACTAGCGACCTACGAGCAGTACTTC. This codes for CASSLIPGLATYEQYF.